Listed below are T cell receptor beta chains from one sample, sequenced in a study of neurological immune-mediated disorders. In TCRdb, the 5' RACE reads were re-called with MiXCR into one record per CDR3 protein. The data hold about 46,000 distinct CDR3 sequences, with about 2% observed a single time. Sequencing used PBMCs. These receptors came from a woman between 35 and 50 years old with multiple sclerosis. Each CDR3 is given with its conserved first and last residue. Each record gives: D gene, J gene, V gene, clone size, CDR3 DNA, CDR3 protein. The D gene is left open where the match is weak. Size is omitted from some rows. Given values are once, few, many or a class for expanded clones.

NA,TRBJ1-5,TRBV20-1,many,TGCAGTGCTAGTTATAGCAATCAGCCCCAGCATTTT,CSASYSNQPQHF
NA,TRBJ2-4,TRBV2,many,TGTGCCAGCAGGGGCCTAGACAGATCGGAGTACTTC,CASRGLDRSEYF
NA,TRBJ2-3,TRBV20-1,many,TGCAGTGCTAGAGATGTCGAGTGGGGAGCTAGCACAGATACGCAGTATTTT,CSARDVEWGASTDTQYF
TRBD2,TRBJ2-6,TRBV5-1,many,TGCGCCAGCAGCCCCCGCGGAGCGGGGGGCGGGTTCTCTGGGGCCAACGTCCTGACTTTC,CASSPRGAGGGFSGANVLTF
TRBD1,TRBJ1-3,TRBV9,many,TGTGCCAGCAGCGTATACGCCGCTCCAGGGGGAGGAAACACCATATATTTT,CASSVYAAPGGGNTIYF
TRBD1,TRBJ2-3,TRBV28,many,TGTGCCAGCAAGGGACAGTTCACAGATACGCAGTATTTT,CASKGQFTDTQYF
NA,TRBJ2-3,TRBV20-1,few,TGCAGTGCAGGCGAGGCAGATACGCAGTATTTT,CSAGEADTQYF
NA,TRBJ2-7,TRBV5-1,many,TGCGCCAGCAGCTTCGGGTCCTGGGAGCAGTACTTC,CASSFGSWEQYF
TRBD1,TRBJ2-1,TRBV2,many,TGTGCCAGCAGGGACAGGGGATGGGGTAATGAGCAGTTCTTC,CASRDRGWGNEQFF
NA,TRBJ2-3,TRBV13,NA,TGTGCCAGCTCACCACCGTCCAGGACAGATACGCAGTATTTT,CASSPPSRTDTQYF
TRBD1,TRBJ1-6,TRBV3-1,many,TGTGCCAGCAGCCATCTGACGACAGGGTCCTATAATTCACCCCTCCACTTT,CASSHLTTGSYNSPLHF
NA,TRBJ1-2,TRBV5-1,many,TGCGCCAGCAGCTGGACCCTCTCTTCTAACTATGGCTACACCTTC,CASSWTLSSNYGYTF
NA,TRBJ1-2,TRBV5-1,many,TGCGCCAGCAGTATAATGCCGGAGAACTATGGCTACACCTTC,CASSIMPENYGYTF
NA,TRBJ2-1,TRBV6-5,many,TGTGCCAGCAGCGCTACCTTGACTCTTAACTCCTACAATGAGCAGTTCTTC,CASSATLTLNSYNEQFF
NA,TRBJ2-7,TRBV9,many,TGTGCCAGCAGCGTAGGATCCGGACATTCCTACGAGCAGTACTTC,CASSVGSGHSYEQYF
NA,TRBJ2-7,TRBV3-1,many,TGTGCCAGCAGCCAAGGGATCTACGAGCAGTACTTC,CASSQGIYEQYF
NA,TRBJ1-2,TRBV7-2,many,TGTGCCAGCACCCTACTGGGGGGGGATGGCTACACCTTC,CASTLLGGDGYTF
TRBD1,TRBJ2-2,TRBV5-4,many,TGTGCCAGCAGCAAGAGGACAGGGGGCGACACCGGGGAGCTGTTTTTT,CASSKRTGGDTGELFF
NA,TRBJ1-1,TRBV5-1,many,TGCGCCAGCAGCTTGGGTGGCCCCAAACTGAACACTGAAGCTTTCTTT,CASSLGGPKLNTEAFF
NA,TRBJ1-2,TRBV20-1,many,TGCAGTGCTGCCAGGGGAATCAGGGGCTACACCTTC,CSAARGIRGYTF
TRBD1,TRBJ2-2,TRBV2,many,TGTGCCAGCAGTTTCCTAGGACAGGGGGAAACCGGGGAGCTGTTTTTT,CASSFLGQGETGELFF
NA,TRBJ2-7,TRBV10-3,many,TGTGCCATCAGTGAGTCTTTCTCGGACGAGCAGTACTTC,CAISESFSDEQYF
NA,TRBJ1-1,TRBV7-2,many,TGTGCCAGCAGCTTAGCGGCAGGGTTTGAAGCTTTCTTT,CASSLAAGFEAFF
NA,TRBJ1-1,TRBV7-8,many,TGTGCCAGCAGCTCGGTAGCGGCGGCGAACACTGAAGCTTTCTTT,CASSSVAAANTEAFF
NA,TRBJ2-5,TRBV5-1,many,TGCGCCAGCAGCTTGGGCCAGATCCAAGAGACCCAGTACTTC,CASSLGQIQETQYF
NA,TRBJ2-1,TRBV5-1,many,TGCGCCAGCAGCTTGGTGGGAATGGGCTCCTACAATGAGCAGTTCTTC,CASSLVGMGSYNEQFF
NA,TRBJ1-1,TRBV15,many,TGTGCCACCAGCAGAGATCTCAAGATAAACACTGAAGCTTTCTTT,CATSRDLKINTEAFF
NA,TRBJ1-5,TRBV6-5,many,TGTGCCAGCAGCCGGGGAGGGAATCAGCCCCAGCATTTT,CASSRGGNQPQHF
TRBD1,TRBJ2-7,TRBV5-1,many,TGCGCCAGCAGCAGCTGGACAGGGGGAGCCGAGCAGTACTTC,CASSSWTGGAEQYF
NA,TRBJ2-1,TRBV7-3,many,TGTGCCAGCAGCCCACGCCCGGAAGCTGGCTACAATGAGCAGTTCTTC,CASSPRPEAGYNEQFF
NA,TRBJ2-3,TRBV7-9,many,TGTGCCACTAAGCCGGAGGGGGTCCAGGATACGCAGTATTTT,CATKPEGVQDTQYF
TRBD1,TRBJ1-4,TRBV9,many,TGTGCCAGCAGCGGTCGACAGGGGATGGCTGAAAAACTGTTTTTT,CASSGRQGMAEKLFF
TRBD1,TRBJ2-1,TRBV5-1,many,TGCGCCAGCAGCGCAGGACAGGGGTTGAATGAGCAGTTCTTC,CASSAGQGLNEQFF